One and the same sample provided the 19 T cell receptor beta chains below, sequenced in a study of blood T cells in healthy people across ages. Sample-barcoded 5' priming and a J-beta primer mix drove a second PCR of roughly 6 to 12 cycles. TCRdb re-called the 5' RACE reads with MiXCR, one entry per CDR3 protein. The profile covers about 830,000 distinct CDR3 sequences, with 55% to 65% appearing a single time and approximately 30% taken by the ten largest. The sample comprised blood. The receptor set was obtained from a man younger than 45 in good health.

V gene TRBV3-1 combines with J gene TRBJ1-2, with 11 positions matching TRBD1. Germline V lookup: CDR1 LGHDT, CDR2 YNNKEL (reference sequence). The V and J ends lost 6 bases and 3 bases, in that order; junction bases with no gene match: 9. The CDR3 is 16 amino acids. In nucleotides, the CDR3 is TGTGCCAGCAGTCACCGGGACAGGGGGTTCGACTATGGCTACACCTTC. Its protein product is CASSHRDRGFDYGYTF.

The gene calls are TRBV12-3 or TRBV12-4 and TRBJ2-3, with TRBD2 matching 8 bases. This CDR3 has 15 residues. Unmatched junction bases numbered 9, after V lost 6 bases and J lost 4 bases. CDR3 DNA sequence: TGTGCCAGCAGGTCGCGGGGGGACCGGGCAGATACGCAGTATTTT. This translates into CASRSRGDRADTQYF.

Only a few counts were recorded for this clonotype. This CDR3 reads CASSQTGGFTEQYF. Here the CDR3 DNA reads TGTGCCAGCAGCCAAACAGGGGGCTTTACGGAGCAGTACTTC. The V and J genes are TRBV4-2 and TRBJ2-7, with TRBD1 matching 9 bases. CDR3 length: 14 residues. The ends lost 2 bases at V and 7 bases at J; junction bases unmatched: 6. Per germline, CDR1 LGHNA and CDR2 YNFKEQ.

This clonotype occurred a few times. This chain joins TRBV29-1 and TRBJ2-1, with TRBD1 matching 7 bases. V was pared by 3 bases and J by 5 bases, with 7 bases of the junction left unmatched. Germline V gene data show CDR1 as SQVTM and CDR2 as ANQGSEA. The CDR3 totals 14 residues. The CDR3 sequence: CSVDSNRGNNEQFF. CDR3 nucleotides: TGCAGCGTTGATTCAAACAGGGGAAACAATGAGCAGTTCTTC.

The rearrangement uses TRBV27 and TRBJ2-1, with 7 bases fitting TRBD1. The ends lost 4 bases at V and 6 bases at J; junction bases unmatched: 9. The germline V gene has CDR1 MNHEY and CDR2 SMNVEV (reference sequence). This CDR3 is built from 15 residues. DNA of the CDR3: TGTGCCAGCAGTTATCGGGACAGAGAAGCCAATGAGCAGTTCTTC. This codes for CASSYRDREANEQFF.

This chain joins TRBV7-2 and TRBJ2-1; 8 bases match TRBD1. Germline values: CDR1 SGHTA, CDR2 FQGNSA. Germline trimming cut 5 bases from V and 13 bases from J; bases unmatched to any gene: 4. The CDR3 is 11 amino acids. The chain's CDR3 is CASSVGQGQFF. The CDR3 nucleotides read TGTGCCAGCAGCGTCGGACAGGGTCAGTTCTTC.

Here the CDR3 DNA reads TGCGCCAGCAGCCAACACGCCGCCGGACAGGGGCCTGGCTACACCTTC. This encodes CASSQHAAGQGPGYTF. The chain employs TRBV4-3 and TRBJ1-2, with 9 bases aligning to TRBD1. The CDR3 totals 16 residues. The germline V gene has CDR1 LGHNA and CDR2 YSLEER. The V and J ends lost 2 bases and 7 bases, in that order; junction bases with no gene match: 11.

This clonotype was detected only a few times. The rearrangement uses TRBV6-2 or TRBV6-3 and TRBJ2-5; 8 positions agree with TRBD1. In germline, CDR1 is MNHEY, CDR2 SVGEGT. The CDR3 runs 13 residues. Trimming cost V 10 bases and J 4 bases; bases outside gene matches: 8. The CDR3 protein is CATRGQGAETQYF. The CDR3 DNA follows: TGTGCCACAAGAGGACAGGGTGCAGAGACCCAGTACTTC.

This clonotype has more than one count but fewer than ten. The chain is built from TRBV6-2 or TRBV6-3 and TRBJ2-5, with D maybe TRBD1 (6 bases). The CDR3 is made up of 11 amino acids. V was trimmed by 5 bases and J by 11 bases, leaving 12 bases between them. Germline CDR1 and CDR2: MNHEY and SVGEGT. CDR3 nucleotides: TGTGCCAGCAGTCAACACAGGGATCAGTACTTC. Encoded protein: CASSQHRDQYF.

The J gene is TRBJ2-1, the V gene TRBV28, with TRBD1 as a possible D gene (6 bases). The CDR3 has 16 residues. Trimming cost V 5 bases and J 5 bases, with 19 bases left between them. Per germline, CDR1 MDHEN and CDR2 SYDVKM. The CDR3 DNA follows: TGTGCCAGCAGTCAACCTTCATTCGGACAGAACAATGAGCAGTTCTTC. The encoded protein is CASSQPSFGQNNEQFF.

This clonotype appeared a few times. The chain combines TRBV20-1 with TRBJ2-1; D unresolved. Germline V gene sequence: CDR1 DFQATT, CDR2 SNEGSKA (reference sequence). This CDR3 is built from 15 residues. Trimming shortened V by 3 bases and J by 0 bases, and 12 bases separated the two germline ends. Written as DNA, the CDR3 is TGCAGTGCTAGGCCCTTGGTTAGCTCCTACAATGAGCAGTTCTTC. It is translated as CSARPLVSSYNEQFF.

J is TRBJ2-1 and V is TRBV6-2 or TRBV6-3, with D perhaps matching TRBD1 (5 bases). Germline V CDR1 and CDR2: MNHEY, SVGEGT. Trimming cost V 2 bases and J 15 bases, with 11 bases left between them. This CDR3 is built from 11 residues. The CDR3 DNA sequence: TGTGCCAGCAGTTACGGGGCAGAAACGTTCTTC. Encoded protein: CASSYGAETFF.

V usage is TRBV20-1 and J usage is TRBJ2-7; D is perhaps TRBD1 (6 bases). The germline V gene has CDR1 DFQATT and CDR2 SNEGSKA (reference sequence). This CDR3 has 21 amino acids. With 6 bases removed from V and 3 bases from J, the gap between germline ends came to 39 bases. The CDR3, as DNA: TGCAGTGCCCCGATAACCCTAAACTCTGGTCGTCCAGGGGCTCTCGGCTACGAGCAGTACTTC. Protein sequence: CSAPITLNSGRPGALGYEQYF.

The chain has TRBV7-3 and TRBJ2-3, with 7 bases identical to TRBD1. Germline V gene data show CDR1 as SGHTA and CDR2 as FQGTGA. J was trimmed by 5 bases and V by 5 bases; bases with no gene match: 7. The CDR3 has 14 amino acids. The CDR3 spells CASSPQTGLDTQYF. CDR3 nucleotide sequence: TGTGCCAGCAGCCCCCAGACAGGGTTAGATACGCAGTATTTT.

This clonotype has a handful of counts. At one end, the junction sequence differs from germline, possibly due to a read error. The V and J genes are TRBV7-7 and TRBJ2-5; D is ambiguous. The CDR3 is 13 residues long. The germline V gene has CDR1 SSHAT and CDR2 FNYEAQ (reference sequence). The CDR3 region is CASSSKLRETQYF. The CDR3 nucleotides are TGTGCTAGCAGCTCCAAGTTACGGGAGACCCAGTACTTC.

This clonotype showed up many times. The DNA for the CDR3 is TGTGCCAGCAGTGACTCAAGTCAGGGGGCCGCAGATACGCAGTATTTT. Translated: CASSDSSQGAADTQYF. V gene TRBV6-4 combines with J gene TRBJ2-3, with TRBD1 matching 8 bases. CDR1 is MRHNA and CDR2 is SNTAGT in the germline V gene. The V gene end was trimmed by 0 bases and the J gene end by 4 bases; junction bases not matched to a gene: 6. CDR3 length: 16 residues.

The chain has TRBV4-1 and TRBJ1-5; D is ambiguous. Between the trimmed V and J ends, which lost 3 bases and 1 base, there was a span of 10 bases. Germline V gene data show CDR1 as MGHRA and CDR2 as YSYEKL. CDR3 size: 15 residues. The CDR3 DNA follows: TGCGCCAGCAGCCACCGGTTGGACAGCAATCAGCCCCAGCATTTT. Amino acid sequence: CASSHRLDSNQPQHF.

The chain combines TRBV10-3 with TRBJ2-5; D might be TRBD1 (5 bases). The J call could be wrong; TRBJ2-7 is a better fit for the DNA end. The CDR3 consists of 16 residues. Germline V lookup: CDR1 ENHRY, CDR2 SYGVKD. The CDR3 bases are TGTGCCATCAGTGATAAAGAGGCAGGGAACCCCTACGAGCAGTACTTC. Its translation is CAISDKEAGNPYEQYF.

The chain couples TRBV5-1 to TRBJ2-7; D not resolved. V lost 4 bases and J 2 bases, leaving 10 bases between the germline ends. Germline V gene data show CDR1 as SGHRS and CDR2 as YFSETQ. This CDR3 contains 13 residues. The CDR3 region is CASSVYPAYEQYF. DNA for the CDR3: TGCGCCAGCAGCGTGTACCCGGCCTACGAGCAGTACTTC.